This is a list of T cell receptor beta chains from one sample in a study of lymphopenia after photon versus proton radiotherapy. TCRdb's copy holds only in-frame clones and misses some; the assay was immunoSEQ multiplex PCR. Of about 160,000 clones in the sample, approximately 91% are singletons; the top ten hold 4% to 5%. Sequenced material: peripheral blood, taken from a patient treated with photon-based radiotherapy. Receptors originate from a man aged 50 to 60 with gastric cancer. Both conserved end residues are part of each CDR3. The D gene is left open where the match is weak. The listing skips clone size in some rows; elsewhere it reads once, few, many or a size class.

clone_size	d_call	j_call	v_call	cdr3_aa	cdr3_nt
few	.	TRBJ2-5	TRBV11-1	CASSSRAGETQYF	TGTGCCAGCAGCTCTCGGGCCGGCGAGACCCAGTACTTC
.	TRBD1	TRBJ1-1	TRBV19	CASSPPGGTGGSFF	TGTGCCAGTAGCCCCCCCGGCGGGACAGGGGGCTCTTTCTTT
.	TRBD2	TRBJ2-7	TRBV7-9	CASSSQSPRLAGEQYF	TGTGCCAGCAGCTCCCAAAGTCCCCGACTAGCGGGAGAGCAGTACTTC
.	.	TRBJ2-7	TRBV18	CASSRPGGSYEQYF	TGTGCCAGCTCACGACCGGGCGGCTCCTACGAGCAGTACTTC
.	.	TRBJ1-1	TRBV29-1	CSVEPEPNTEAFF	TGCAGCGTTGAGCCAGAGCCGAACACTGAAGCTTTCTTT
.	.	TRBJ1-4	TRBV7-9	CASSLGPSPPEKLFF	TGTGCCAGCAGCCTTGGCCCCTCCCCGCCCGAAAAACTGTTTTTT
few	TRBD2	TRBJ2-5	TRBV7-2	CASSLRGWTLAGSQETQYF	TGTGCCAGCAGCTTAAGAGGCTGGACGCTAGCGGGATCCCAAGAGACCCAGTACTTC
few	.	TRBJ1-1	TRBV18	CASSPEGILTAFF	TGTGCCAGCTCACCTGAAGGGATTTTAACGGCTTTCTTT
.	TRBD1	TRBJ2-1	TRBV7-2	CASSQGQSTYNEQFF	TGTGCCAGCAGCCAGGGACAGAGTACCTACAATGAGCAGTTCTTC
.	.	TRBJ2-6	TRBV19	CASNRARTSGANVLTF	TGTGCCAGTAACCGGGCACGGACCTCTGGGGCCAACGTCCTGACTTTC
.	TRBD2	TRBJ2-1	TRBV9	CASSVGASGKNYNEQFF	TGTGCCAGCAGCGTAGGCGCTAGCGGGAAGAACTACAATGAGCAGTTCTTC
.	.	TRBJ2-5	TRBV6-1	CASSEVGRVVETQYF	TGTGCCAGCAGTGAAGTCGGCAGGGTGGTAGAGACCCAGTACTTC
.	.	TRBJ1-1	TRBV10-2	CASRRDLGDTEAFF	TGCGCCAGCAGGCGGGACCTGGGGGACACTGAAGCTTTCTTT
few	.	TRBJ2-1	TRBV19	CASSFLHSYNEQFF	TGTGCCAGTAGTTTTCTGCACTCCTACAATGAGCAGTTCTTC
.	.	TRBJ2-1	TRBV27	CASSPDSNSYNEQFF	TGTGCCAGCAGTCCGGACTCGAACTCCTACAATGAGCAGTTCTTC
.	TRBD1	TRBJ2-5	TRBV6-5	CASSRRQGDTQYF	TGTGCCAGCAGCCGAAGACAGGGTGATACCCAGTACTTC
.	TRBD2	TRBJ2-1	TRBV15	CATTSTSGRVSSYNEQFF	TGTGCCACCACCTCGACTAGCGGGAGGGTGAGCTCCTACAATGAGCAGTTCTTC
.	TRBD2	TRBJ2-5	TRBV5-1	CASRSGNHKETQYF	TGCGCCAGCCGAAGCGGGAATCATAAAGAGACCCAGTACTTC
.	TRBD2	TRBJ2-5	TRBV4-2	CASSQDRTSGRTETQYF	TGTGCCAGCAGCCAAGATAGGACTAGCGGGAGGACAGAGACCCAGTACTTC
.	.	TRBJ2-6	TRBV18	CASSLFRDDVSGANVLTF	TGTGCCAGCTCGCTATTCCGGGACGACGTGAGCGGGGCCAACGTCCTGACTTTC
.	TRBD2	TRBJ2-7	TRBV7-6	CASSSLAGGINEQYF	TGTGCCAGCAGCTCCCTAGCGGGAGGCATTAACGAGCAGTACTTC
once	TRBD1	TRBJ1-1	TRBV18	CASSPNRGLNTEAFF	TGTGCCAGCTCACCCAACAGGGGGCTAAACACTGAAGCTTTCTTT
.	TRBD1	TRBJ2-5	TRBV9	CASSVAPTGPQETQYF	TGTGCCAGCAGCGTAGCCCCGACAGGGCCCCAAGAGACCCAGTACTTC
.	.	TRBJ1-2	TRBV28	CASSLRVTYGYTF	TGTGCCAGCAGCCTCAGGGTTACCTATGGCTACACCTTC
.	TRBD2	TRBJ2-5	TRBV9	CASSVGASGRALGKTQYF	TGTGCCAGCAGCGTAGGAGCTAGCGGGAGGGCCCTCGGGAAGACCCAGTACTTC
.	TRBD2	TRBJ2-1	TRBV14	CASSQETSGRAPYNEQFF	TGTGCCAGCAGCCAAGAGACTAGCGGGAGGGCACCCTACAATGAGCAGTTCTTC
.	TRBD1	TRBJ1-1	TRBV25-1	CASSDGTGWGTEAFF	TGTGCCAGCAGTGATGGGACAGGTTGGGGCACTGAAGCTTTCTTT
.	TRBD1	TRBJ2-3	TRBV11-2	CASSSGTATDTQYF	TGTGCCAGCAGCTCCGGGACAGCAACAGATACGCAGTATTTT
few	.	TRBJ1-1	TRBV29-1	CSVDSTEAFF	TGCAGCGTTGACAGCACTGAAGCTTTCTTT
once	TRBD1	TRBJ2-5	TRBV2	CAGRQGGETQYF	TGTGCCGGGCGACAGGGGGGGGAGACCCAGTACTTC
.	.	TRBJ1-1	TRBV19	CASSISGLSTEAFF	TGTGCCAGTAGTATATCGGGGTTAAGCACTGAAGCTTTCTTT
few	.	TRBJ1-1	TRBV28	CASSQNTEAFF	TGTGCCAGCAGCCAGAACACTGAAGCTTTCTTT
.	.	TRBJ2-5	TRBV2	CATQDYQETQYF	TGTGCCACACAGGACTACCAAGAGACCCAGTACTTC
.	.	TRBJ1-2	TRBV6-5	CASRRTTDGYTF	TGTGCCAGCAGGAGGACAACGGATGGCTACACCTTC
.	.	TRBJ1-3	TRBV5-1	CASSLDGTSRSGNTIYF	TGCGCCAGCAGCTTGGATGGGACATCTCGCTCTGGAAACACCATATATTTT
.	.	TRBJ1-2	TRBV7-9	CASSHSGLNYGYTF	TGTGCCAGCAGCCACTCAGGGTTGAACTATGGCTACACCTTC
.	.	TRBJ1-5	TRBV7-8	CASSSRTGRGNQPQHF	TGTGCCAGCAGCTCCCGGACGGGACGGGGCAATCAGCCCCAGCATTTT
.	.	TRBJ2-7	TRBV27	CASSPRTPPSYEQYF	TGTGCCAGCAGTCCTCGGACACCCCCCTCCTACGAGCAGTACTTC
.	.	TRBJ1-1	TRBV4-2	CASSQESGLRTEAFF	TGTGCCAGCAGCCAAGAATCCGGGCTACGGACTGAAGCTTTCTTT
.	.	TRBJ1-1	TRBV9	CASSVGAGRNTEAFF	TGTGCCAGCAGCGTAGGGGCAGGGCGGAACACTGAAGCTTTCTTT
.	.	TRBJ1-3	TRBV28	CASRPRGDRKTGNTIYF	TGTGCCAGCAGGCCGAGGGGAGACAGGAAAACTGGAAACACCATATATTTT
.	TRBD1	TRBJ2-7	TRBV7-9	CASSLGTGTYEQYF	TGTGCCAGCAGCTTAGGGACAGGGACCTACGAGCAGTACTTC
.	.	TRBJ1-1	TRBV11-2	CASNPGVRGTEAFF	TGTGCCAGCAACCCTGGCGTAAGGGGCACTGAAGCTTTCTTT
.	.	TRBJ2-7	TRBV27	CASSLKGTPLYEQYF	TGTGCCAGCAGTTTGAAAGGGACACCTCTATACGAGCAGTACTTC
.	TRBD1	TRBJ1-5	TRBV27	CASSSHRDSNQPQHF	TGTGCCAGCAGTTCACACCGGGACAGTAATCAGCCCCAGCATTTT
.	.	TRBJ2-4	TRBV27	CASSLYPAGLAKNIQYF	TGTGCCAGCAGTTTATACCCCGCCGGGTTGGCCAAAAACATTCAGTACTTC
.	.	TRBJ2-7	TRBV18	CASSHDFYEQYF	TGTGCCAGCTCACATGACTTCTACGAGCAGTACTTC